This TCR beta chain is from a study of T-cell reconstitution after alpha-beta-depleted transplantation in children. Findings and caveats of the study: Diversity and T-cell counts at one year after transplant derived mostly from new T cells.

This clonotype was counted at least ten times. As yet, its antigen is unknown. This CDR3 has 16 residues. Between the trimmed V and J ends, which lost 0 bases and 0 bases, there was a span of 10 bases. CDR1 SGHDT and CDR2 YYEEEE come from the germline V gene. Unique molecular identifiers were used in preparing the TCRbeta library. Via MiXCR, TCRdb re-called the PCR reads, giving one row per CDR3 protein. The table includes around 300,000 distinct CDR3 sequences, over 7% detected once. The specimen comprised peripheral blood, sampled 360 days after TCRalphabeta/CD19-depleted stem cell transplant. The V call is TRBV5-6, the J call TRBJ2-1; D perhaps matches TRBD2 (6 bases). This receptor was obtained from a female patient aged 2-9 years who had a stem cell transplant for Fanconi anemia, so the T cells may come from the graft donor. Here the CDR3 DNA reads TGTGCCAGCAGCTTGGCGGGGGAGTTCTCCTACAATGAGCAGTTCTTC. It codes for CASSLAGEFSYNEQFF.